Only one count was recorded for the clone carrying this T cell receptor beta chain. The sample is drawn from a study of blood T cell repertoires in COVID-19. Study-level information: Some COVID-19 samples were acute and others convalescent; all came from the United States, Italy and Spain. The cDNA or gDNA used as material had been derived from T cells, B-cell-depleted T cells, or PBMCs.

Seattle's enrolled individuals joined amid active infection and were then monitored longitudinally. Looked up from germline, CDR1 is SGHRS and CDR2 is YFSETQ. CDR3 size: 14 residues. The V end was cut by 0 bases, the J end by 2 bases, with 6 bases between. TCRdb's table, derived via immunoSEQ multiplex PCR, lists solely in-frame clones and lacks some. Among over 150,000 clones listed, around nine tenths were seen once. The chain links TRBV5-1 to TRBJ1-5, with no clear D. Sequenced: peripheral blood. The source of this sequence is a woman aged 70 to 79 with COVID-19, enrolled during active disease. The DNA of the CDR3 is TGCGCCAGCAGCTTGGTTGCGGGCAATCAGCCCCAGCATTTT. Protein sequence: CASSLVAGNQPQHF.